This TCR beta chain is from a study of monozygotic twins with inflammatory bowel disease. Study-level findings and limits: By inverse Simpson index, TCRbeta diversity was lower in IBD patients than in healthy co-twins. Lower sharing of clonotypes with other individuals was seen in IBD patients than in healthy twins. This was most marked in patients showing signs of disease activity. Patients received differing immunosuppressive treatments, which may have added variability to their repertoires.

In germline, CDR1 is SGHTA, CDR2 FQGNSA. The CDR3 runs 14 residues. TCRalpha and TCRbeta cDNA went through two nested PCRs of approximately 17 and 9 cycles. TCRdb re-analyzed the 5' RACE reads; it lists each CDR3 protein once, without DNA. The sample holds hundreds of thousands of distinct CDR3 sequences. Of note for this clonotype: Its antigen is not identified.

The sequenced sample was blood. The clonotype originates from a human donor with ulcerative colitis or Crohn's disease, or a healthy co-twin of an affected twin (not recorded which). The chain carries TRBV7-2 and TRBJ1-2; TCRdb lists TRBD1, though no DNA is available to test this call. The chain's CDR3 is CASTLGHVSAGYTF.